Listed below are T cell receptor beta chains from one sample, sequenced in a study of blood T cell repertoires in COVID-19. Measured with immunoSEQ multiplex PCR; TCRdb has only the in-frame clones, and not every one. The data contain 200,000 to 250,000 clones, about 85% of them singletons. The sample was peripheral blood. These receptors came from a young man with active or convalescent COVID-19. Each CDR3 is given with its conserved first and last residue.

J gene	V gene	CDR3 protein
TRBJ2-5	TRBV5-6	CASSLGTGPITQYF
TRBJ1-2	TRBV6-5	CASSSPDRGRSPGYTF
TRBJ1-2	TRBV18	CASSPDSSYGYTF
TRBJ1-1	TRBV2	CASSQSRGLNTEAFF
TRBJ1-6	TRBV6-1	CASSGSTGTGDSPLHF
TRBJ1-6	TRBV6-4	CASRESSYNSPLHF
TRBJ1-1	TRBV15	CATSRSIIADRGTEAFF
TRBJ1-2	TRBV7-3	CASSLTGGQIYGYTF
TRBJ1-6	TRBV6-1	CASSEATGRYNSPLHF
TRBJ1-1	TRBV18	CASSPKQTGSTEAFF
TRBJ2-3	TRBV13	CASSHHGGNTDTQYF
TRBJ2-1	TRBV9	CASSEISGRAINEQFF
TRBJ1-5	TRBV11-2	CASSDRNSNQPQHF
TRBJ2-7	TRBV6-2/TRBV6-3	CASSSVRKGASYEQYF
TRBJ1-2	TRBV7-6	CASSLGTGPQYGYTF
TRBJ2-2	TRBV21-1	CASSKVRTSGATANTGELFF
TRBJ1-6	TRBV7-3	CASSLTGGESPLHF
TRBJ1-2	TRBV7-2	CASSPNTVNYGYTF
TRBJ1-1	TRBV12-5	CASGLVPGTGTAFF
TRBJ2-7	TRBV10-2	CASSLTGGYEQYF
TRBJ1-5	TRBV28	CASSLDLSDSYSNQPQHF
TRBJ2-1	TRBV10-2	CASSAPQGDSYNEQFF
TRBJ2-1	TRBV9	CASSEDGSSYNEQFF
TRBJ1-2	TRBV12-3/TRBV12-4	CASSFGGTYGYTF
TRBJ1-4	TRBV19	CASSIPTGLDEKLFF
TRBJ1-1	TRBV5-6	CASSPDREGVEAFF
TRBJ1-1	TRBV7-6	CASSLSTPGHTEAFF
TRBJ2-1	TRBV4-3	CASSPNSGNEQFF
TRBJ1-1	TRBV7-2	CASSRKPPTVVNTEAFF
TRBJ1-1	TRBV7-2	CASSYDRGAFF
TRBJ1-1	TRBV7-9	CASSLLVNTEAFF
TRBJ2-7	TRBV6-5	CASSSTGLGTYEQYF
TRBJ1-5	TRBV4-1	CASSRSEGQPQHF
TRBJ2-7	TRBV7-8	CASSLTDRGEQYF
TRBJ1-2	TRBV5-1	CASSLDYVGGYTF